The rows below give T cell receptor beta chains drawn from one sample of a study of PD-1 blockade in mismatch repair-deficient tumors. The table came from immunoSEQ multiplex PCR; TCRdb's copy has only in-frame clones and leaves some out. The sample lists some 85,000 clones; 65% to 85% were seen once. Specimen: peripheral blood, collected 44 weeks after starting pembrolizumab. The receptors here all came from an adult with mismatch repair-deficient cancer. Both conserved end residues are part of each CDR3. The D gene is left open where the match is weak. Clone size is stated in some rows and not others, as once, few, many or a class when expanded.

D gene: TRBD2
clone size: .
J gene: TRBJ2-3
V gene: TRBV5-6
CDR3 DNA: TGTGCCAGCAGCCCCCGGACTAGCGGGAGGGTGACAGATACGCAGTATTTT
CDR3 protein: CASSPRTSGRVTDTQYF

D gene: TRBD1
clone size: .
J gene: TRBJ1-2
V gene: TRBV19
CDR3 DNA: TGTGCCAGTAGGGGGACAGTTACTAACTATGGCTACACCTTC
CDR3 protein: CASRGTVTNYGYTF

D gene: TRBD2
clone size: .
J gene: TRBJ2-1
V gene: TRBV30
CDR3 DNA: TGTGCCTGGAGTGCTGTACTAGCGGGATACAATGAGCAGTTCTTC
CDR3 protein: CAWSAVLAGYNEQFF

D gene: .
clone size: .
J gene: TRBJ2-1
V gene: TRBV19
CDR3 DNA: TGTGCCAGTAGTATTACAAGAGGAGACAATGAGCAGTTCTTC
CDR3 protein: CASSITRGDNEQFF

D gene: TRBD2
clone size: .
J gene: TRBJ2-1
V gene: TRBV10-3
CDR3 DNA: TGTGCCATCAGTGGATCCAGACTAGCGGGAGGTACCAATGAGCAGTTCTTC
CDR3 protein: CAISGSRLAGGTNEQFF

D gene: .
clone size: .
J gene: TRBJ2-5
V gene: TRBV11-2
CDR3 DNA: TGTGCCAGCAGCACCGGGACCGTGGGAGAGACCCAGTACTTC
CDR3 protein: CASSTGTVGETQYF

D gene: .
clone size: once
J gene: TRBJ1-2
V gene: TRBV11-2
CDR3 DNA: TGTGCCAGCAGCTTAGATTCTCCCTATGGCTACACCTTC
CDR3 protein: CASSLDSPYGYTF

D gene: TRBD1
clone size: .
J gene: TRBJ1-5
V gene: TRBV27
CDR3 DNA: TGTGCCAGCAGTACCGGGACAGCTAGCAATCAGCCCCAGCATTTT
CDR3 protein: CASSTGTASNQPQHF

D gene: .
clone size: .
J gene: TRBJ2-7
V gene: TRBV11-3
CDR3 DNA: TGTGCCAGCAGCTTCTGGCGGTACTCCTACGAGCAGTACTTC
CDR3 protein: CASSFWRYSYEQYF

D gene: TRBD2
clone size: .
J gene: TRBJ2-3
V gene: TRBV5-1
CDR3 DNA: TGCGCCAGCAGCTTGGCCGGCGGGAGGGCCGGAGATACGCAGTATTTT
CDR3 protein: CASSLAGGRAGDTQYF

D gene: .
clone size: once
J gene: TRBJ2-7
V gene: TRBV5-5
CDR3 DNA: TGTGCCAGCAGCTTGTCGGTGATTCCCTACGAGCAGTACTTC
CDR3 protein: CASSLSVIPYEQYF

D gene: .
clone size: .
J gene: TRBJ2-3
V gene: TRBV5-4
CDR3 DNA: TGTGCCAGCAGCCGAGACTTGGATACGCAGTATTTT
CDR3 protein: CASSRDLDTQYF

D gene: .
clone size: .
J gene: TRBJ2-1
V gene: TRBV7-2
CDR3 DNA: TGTGCCAGCAGCTTCAGCGGGCGACAATACAATGAGCAGTTCTTC
CDR3 protein: CASSFSGRQYNEQFF

D gene: .
clone size: few
J gene: TRBJ2-7
V gene: TRBV18
CDR3 DNA: TGTGCCAGCTCACCTATAGGTTCGGGGGAGCAGTACTTC
CDR3 protein: CASSPIGSGEQYF

D gene: .
clone size: .
J gene: TRBJ1-2
V gene: TRBV7-9
CDR3 DNA: TGTGCCAGCAGCCCAACCGGGGGGTCCGCCTATGGCTACACCTTC
CDR3 protein: CASSPTGGSAYGYTF

D gene: TRBD2
clone size: .
J gene: TRBJ2-7
V gene: TRBV5-6
CDR3 DNA: TGTGCCAGCAGCCCAGTACTAGCGGGAGCGGGCGAGCAGTACTTC
CDR3 protein: CASSPVLAGAGEQYF

D gene: .
clone size: .
J gene: TRBJ1-1
V gene: TRBV27
CDR3 DNA: TGTGCCAGTCAAGGGGGGATGGGGGACACTGAAGCTTTCTTT
CDR3 protein: CASQGGMGDTEAFF

D gene: .
clone size: few
J gene: TRBJ1-2
V gene: TRBV7-2
CDR3 DNA: TGTGCCAGCAGCTTATACCAAGGCTATGGCTACACCTTC
CDR3 protein: CASSLYQGYGYTF

D gene: .
clone size: .
J gene: TRBJ2-7
V gene: TRBV11-2
CDR3 DNA: TGTGCCAGCACCCTTCTAGACAGATACGAGCAGTACTTC
CDR3 protein: CASTLLDRYEQYF

D gene: .
clone size: once
J gene: TRBJ1-1
V gene: TRBV6-5
CDR3 DNA: TGTGCCAGCAGTTACTCAAGGATAGGAGGGGGTAGGGAAGCTTTCTTT
CDR3 protein: CASSYSRIGGGREAFF

D gene: TRBD2
clone size: .
J gene: TRBJ2-5
V gene: TRBV6-5
CDR3 DNA: TGTGCCAGCAGTTACGGCGGGAGTAAAGAGACCCAGTACTTC
CDR3 protein: CASSYGGSKETQYF

D gene: .
clone size: .
J gene: TRBJ2-1
V gene: TRBV13
CDR3 DNA: TGTGCCAGCAGCCCCGAGGGTAGCGGAGAGAATGAGCAGTTCTTC
CDR3 protein: CASSPEGSGENEQFF

D gene: TRBD1
clone size: .
J gene: TRBJ1-1
V gene: TRBV30
CDR3 DNA: TGTGCCTGGAGTCCGACAGGGCCTGGAGCTTTCTTT
CDR3 protein: CAWSPTGPGAFF

D gene: .
clone size: once
J gene: TRBJ2-7
V gene: TRBV19
CDR3 DNA: TGTGCCAGTAGTATAGGGGTCGGCTACGAGCAGTACTTC
CDR3 protein: CASSIGVGYEQYF

D gene: .
clone size: .
J gene: TRBJ2-2
V gene: TRBV6-1
CDR3 DNA: TGTGCCAGCAGAGGGAGTCTGAACACCGGGGAGCTGTTTTTT
CDR3 protein: CASRGSLNTGELFF

D gene: .
clone size: .
J gene: TRBJ1-3
V gene: TRBV4-1
CDR3 DNA: TGCGCCAGCAGCCAAGATCAAGTATCTGTTGGTACCACCATATATTTT
CDR3 protein: CASSQDQVSVGTTIYF

D gene: .
clone size: .
J gene: TRBJ1-2
V gene: TRBV28
CDR3 DNA: TGTGCCAGCGCTTCTGCCCCCGTCTATGGCTACACCTTC
CDR3 protein: CASASAPVYGYTF

D gene: .
clone size: .
J gene: TRBJ2-1
V gene: TRBV6-5
CDR3 DNA: TGTGCCAGCTTTGGGACATCGACCTACAATGAGCAGTTCTTC
CDR3 protein: CASFGTSTYNEQFF

D gene: .
clone size: .
J gene: TRBJ2-1
V gene: TRBV19
CDR3 DNA: TGTGCCAGTAGTGTAGGCGTTTCGGGCGGCTACAATGAGCAGTTCTTC
CDR3 protein: CASSVGVSGGYNEQFF

D gene: TRBD1
clone size: .
J gene: TRBJ1-1
V gene: TRBV7-6
CDR3 DNA: TGTGCCAGCAGCTTAGCGGACAGGGGGGTACAAGCTTTCTTT
CDR3 protein: CASSLADRGVQAFF

D gene: TRBD1
clone size: .
J gene: TRBJ2-7
V gene: TRBV23-1
CDR3 DNA: TGCGCCAGCAGTCAATCAGGGACAGGGGTGGGCGAGCAGTACTTC
CDR3 protein: CASSQSGTGVGEQYF

D gene: TRBD1
clone size: .
J gene: TRBJ1-2
V gene: TRBV27
CDR3 DNA: TGTGCCAGCAGTCTAGGGGGCCCTAACTATGGCTACACCTTC
CDR3 protein: CASSLGGPNYGYTF

D gene: .
clone size: .
J gene: TRBJ2-5
V gene: TRBV11-3
CDR3 DNA: TGTGCCAGCAGCTTGACCTATGTTTTGGAGACCCAGTACTTC
CDR3 protein: CASSLTYVLETQYF

D gene: .
clone size: few
J gene: TRBJ2-7
V gene: TRBV19
CDR3 DNA: TGTGCCAGTAGTATAGGGCAGCCGGACGAGCAGTACTTC
CDR3 protein: CASSIGQPDEQYF

D gene: .
clone size: .
J gene: TRBJ2-2
V gene: TRBV18
CDR3 DNA: TGTGCCAGCTCACCGGACAGAACCGGGGAGCTGTTTTTT
CDR3 protein: CASSPDRTGELFF

D gene: TRBD1
clone size: .
J gene: TRBJ2-7
V gene: TRBV12-5
CDR3 DNA: TGTGCTAGTGCCGGGACAGCGTACGAGCAGTACTTC
CDR3 protein: CASAGTAYEQYF

D gene: TRBD1
clone size: .
J gene: TRBJ1-4
V gene: TRBV5-5
CDR3 DNA: TGTGCCAGCAGCGGACAGGGGGCTTTCAATGAAAAACTGTTTTTT
CDR3 protein: CASSGQGAFNEKLFF

D gene: .
clone size: .
J gene: TRBJ1-2
V gene: TRBV7-2
CDR3 DNA: TGTGCCAGCAGCTTAGAGACAGGAAACTATGGCTACACCTTC
CDR3 protein: CASSLETGNYGYTF

D gene: TRBD1
clone size: .
J gene: TRBJ2-3
V gene: TRBV11-1
CDR3 DNA: TGTGCCAGCAGCTCGGACAGGGGGGGGACAGATACGCAGTATTTT
CDR3 protein: CASSSDRGGTDTQYF

D gene: .
clone size: .
J gene: TRBJ1-5
V gene: TRBV6-6
CDR3 DNA: TGTGCCAGCAGTTACTCGAACAGGTATCAGCCCCAGCATTTT
CDR3 protein: CASSYSNRYQPQHF

D gene: .
clone size: .
J gene: TRBJ2-2
V gene: TRBV2
CDR3 DNA: TGTGCCAGCAAGGCCGCCTCGAACACCGGGGAGCTGTTTTTT
CDR3 protein: CASKAASNTGELFF

D gene: .
clone size: .
J gene: TRBJ2-6
V gene: TRBV2
CDR3 DNA: TGTGCCAGCAGTGAGGGGATGGGGGCCAACGTCCTGACTTTC
CDR3 protein: CASSEGMGANVLTF

D gene: .
clone size: .
J gene: TRBJ2-1
V gene: TRBV6-4
CDR3 DNA: TGTGCCAGCAGTGACTCGACCTCGGCAAATGAGCAGTTCTTC
CDR3 protein: CASSDSTSANEQFF

D gene: .
clone size: .
J gene: TRBJ2-2
V gene: TRBV11-3
CDR3 DNA: TGTGCCAGCAGCGGCGGGGGGGAGCTGTTTTTT
CDR3 protein: CASSGGGELFF

D gene: .
clone size: few
J gene: TRBJ2-7
V gene: TRBV7-9
CDR3 DNA: TGTGCCAGCAGCTTTGGTTCCTACGAGCAGTACTTC
CDR3 protein: CASSFGSYEQYF